This T cell receptor (beta chain) stems from a study of T-cell reconstitution after alpha-beta-depleted transplantation in children. CDR1 is SGHTA and CDR2 is FQGNSA in the germline V gene. Trimming removed 5 bases at V and 4 bases at J, with 18 bases between. The CDR3 loop spans 15 amino acids. Preparing the TCRbeta library involved the use of unique molecular identifiers. Via MiXCR, TCRdb re-called the PCR reads, giving one row per CDR3 protein. Found here are over 70,000 distinct CDR3 sequences, less than 15% of them singletons; the top ten hold approximately 15%. In this sample, this clonotype turned up many times.

The V call is TRBV7-2, the J call TRBJ2-7; possibly TRBD1 or TRBD2 for D (6 bases each). This TCR was sampled from a human donor who donated a stem cell graft to a child with inherited bone marrow failure. This sample comprised PBMCs from the stem cell graft donor, obtained from the stem cell graft. The CDR3 DNA is TGTGCCAGCAGCCTGAGCCCGGGGGCGAAATACGAGCAGTACTTC. Protein product: CASSLSPGAKYEQYF.